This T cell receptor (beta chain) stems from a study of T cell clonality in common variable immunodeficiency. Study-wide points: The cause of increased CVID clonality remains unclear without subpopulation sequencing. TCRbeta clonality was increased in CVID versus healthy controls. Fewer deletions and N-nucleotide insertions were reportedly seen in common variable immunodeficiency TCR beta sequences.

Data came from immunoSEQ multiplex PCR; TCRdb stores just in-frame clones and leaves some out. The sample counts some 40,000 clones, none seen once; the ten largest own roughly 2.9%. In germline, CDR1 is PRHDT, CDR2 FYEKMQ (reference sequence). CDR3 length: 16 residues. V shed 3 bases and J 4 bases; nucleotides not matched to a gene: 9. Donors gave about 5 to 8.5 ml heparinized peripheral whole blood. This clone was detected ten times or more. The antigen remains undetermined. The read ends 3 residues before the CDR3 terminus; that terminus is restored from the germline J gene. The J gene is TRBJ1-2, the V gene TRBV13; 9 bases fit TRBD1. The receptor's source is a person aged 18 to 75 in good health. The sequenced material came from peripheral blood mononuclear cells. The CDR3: CASSFKTGQGPYGYTF. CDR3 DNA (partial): TGTGCCAGCAGCTTCAAAACGGGACAGGGACCCTATGGC.